The T cell receptor (beta chain) under discussion was sequenced for a study of OX40 agonist ivuxolimab in advanced cancers. Overall study: At doses from 0.01 to 10 mg/kg, patients were given intravenous ivuxolimab every 2 weeks.

Germline V gene sequence: CDR1 SGHTA, CDR2 FQGNSA. The CDR3 extends over 17 amino acids. V trimming: 4 bases; J trimming: 4 bases; junction bases outside the gene matches: 11. TCRdb's copy holds only in-frame clones and misses some; the assay was immunoSEQ multiplex PCR. Counted here are approximately 87,000 clones, 91% occurring once; the ten biggest clones make up about 0.81%. This sequence was found in an adult with an advanced solid tumor such as melanoma, head and neck, liver or kidney cancer. The rearrangement joins TRBV7-2 to TRBJ2-3, with TRBD1 matching 10 bases. Here the sequenced sample was CD4+ or CD8+ T cells sorted from blood, taken in a trial of the OX40 agonist ivuxolimab. In nucleotides, the CDR3 is TGTGCCAGCAGCTCACTGATAGGACAGGGGGACGCAGATACGCAGTATTTT. The encoded protein is CASSSLIGQGDADTQYF.